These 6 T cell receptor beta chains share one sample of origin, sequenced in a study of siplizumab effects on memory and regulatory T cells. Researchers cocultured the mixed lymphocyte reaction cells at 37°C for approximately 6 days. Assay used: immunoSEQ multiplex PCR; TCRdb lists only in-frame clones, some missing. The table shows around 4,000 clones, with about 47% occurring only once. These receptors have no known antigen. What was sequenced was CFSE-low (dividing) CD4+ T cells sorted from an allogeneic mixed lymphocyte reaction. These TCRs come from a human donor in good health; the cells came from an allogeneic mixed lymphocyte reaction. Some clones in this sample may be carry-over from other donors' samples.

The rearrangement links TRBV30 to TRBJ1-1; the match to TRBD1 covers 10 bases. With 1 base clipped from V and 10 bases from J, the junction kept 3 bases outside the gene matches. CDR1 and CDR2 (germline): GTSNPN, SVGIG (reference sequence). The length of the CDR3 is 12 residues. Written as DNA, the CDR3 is TGTGCCTGGAGTGGACAGGGGGCTCGAGCTTTCTTT. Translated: CAWSGQGARAFF.

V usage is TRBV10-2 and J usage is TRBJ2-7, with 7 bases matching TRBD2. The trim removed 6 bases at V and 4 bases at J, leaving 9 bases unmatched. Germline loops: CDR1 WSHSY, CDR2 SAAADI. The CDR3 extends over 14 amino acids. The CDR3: CASRVAGEGYEQYF. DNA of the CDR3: TGCGCCAGCAGGGTGGCGGGAGAAGGATACGAGCAGTACTTC.

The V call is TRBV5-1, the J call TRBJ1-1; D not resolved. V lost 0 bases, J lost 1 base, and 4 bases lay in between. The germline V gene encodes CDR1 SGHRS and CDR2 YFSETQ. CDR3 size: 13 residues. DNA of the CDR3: TGCGCCAGCAGCTTGGAACAGAACACTGAAGCTTTCTTT. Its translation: CASSLEQNTEAFF.

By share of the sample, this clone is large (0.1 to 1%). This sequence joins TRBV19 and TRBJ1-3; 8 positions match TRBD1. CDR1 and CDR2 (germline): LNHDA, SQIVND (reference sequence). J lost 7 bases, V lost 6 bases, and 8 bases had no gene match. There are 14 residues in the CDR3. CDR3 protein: CASSRGTGWNTIYF. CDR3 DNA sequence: TGTGCCAGTAGCCGAGGGACAGGTTGGAACACCATATATTTT.

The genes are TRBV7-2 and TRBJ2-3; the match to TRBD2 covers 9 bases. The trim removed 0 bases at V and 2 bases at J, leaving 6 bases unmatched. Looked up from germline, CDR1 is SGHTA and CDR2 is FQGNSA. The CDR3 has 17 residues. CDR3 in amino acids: CASSLAFGGRVTDTQYF. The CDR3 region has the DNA TGTGCCAGCAGCTTAGCCTTCGGCGGGAGGGTCACAGATACGCAGTATTTT.

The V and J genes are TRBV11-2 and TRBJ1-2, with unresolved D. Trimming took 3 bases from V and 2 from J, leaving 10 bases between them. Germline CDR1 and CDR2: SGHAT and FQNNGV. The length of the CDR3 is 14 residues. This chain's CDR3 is CASSFRDGNYGYTF. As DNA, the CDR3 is TGTGCCAGCAGCTTTAGAGACGGAAACTATGGCTACACCTTC.